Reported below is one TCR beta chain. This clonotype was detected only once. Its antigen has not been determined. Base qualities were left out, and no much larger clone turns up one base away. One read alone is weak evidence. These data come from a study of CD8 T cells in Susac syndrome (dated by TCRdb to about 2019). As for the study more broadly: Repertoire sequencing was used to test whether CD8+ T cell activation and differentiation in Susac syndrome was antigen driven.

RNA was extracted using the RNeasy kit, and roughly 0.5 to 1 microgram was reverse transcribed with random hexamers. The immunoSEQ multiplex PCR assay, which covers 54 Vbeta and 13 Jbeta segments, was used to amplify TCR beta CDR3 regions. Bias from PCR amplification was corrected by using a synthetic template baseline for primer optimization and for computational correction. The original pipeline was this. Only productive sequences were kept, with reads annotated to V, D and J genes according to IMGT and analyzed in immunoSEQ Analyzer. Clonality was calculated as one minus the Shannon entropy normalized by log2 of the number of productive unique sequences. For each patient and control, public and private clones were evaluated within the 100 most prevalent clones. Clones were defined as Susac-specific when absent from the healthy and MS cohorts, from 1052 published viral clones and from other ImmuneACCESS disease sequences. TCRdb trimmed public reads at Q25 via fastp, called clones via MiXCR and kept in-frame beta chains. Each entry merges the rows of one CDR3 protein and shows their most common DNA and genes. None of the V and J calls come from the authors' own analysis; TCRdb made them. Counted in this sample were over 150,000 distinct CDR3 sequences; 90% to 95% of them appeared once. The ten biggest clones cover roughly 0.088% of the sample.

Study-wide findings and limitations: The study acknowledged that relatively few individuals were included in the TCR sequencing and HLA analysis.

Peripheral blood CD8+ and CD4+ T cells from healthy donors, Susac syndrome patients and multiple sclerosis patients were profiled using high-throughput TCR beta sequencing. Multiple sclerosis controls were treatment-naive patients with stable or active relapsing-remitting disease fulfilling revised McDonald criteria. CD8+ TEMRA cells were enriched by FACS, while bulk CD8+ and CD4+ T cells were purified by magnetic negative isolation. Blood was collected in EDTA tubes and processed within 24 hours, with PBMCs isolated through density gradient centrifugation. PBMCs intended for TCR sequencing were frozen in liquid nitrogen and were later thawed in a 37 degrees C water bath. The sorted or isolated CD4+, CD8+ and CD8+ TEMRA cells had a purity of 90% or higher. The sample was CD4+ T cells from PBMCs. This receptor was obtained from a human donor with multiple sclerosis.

The DNA reads TGCAGCGGGGAGAAGAATGAGCAGTTCTTC. The translation is CSGEKNEQFF. The rearrangement combines TRBV29-1 with TRBJ2-1; D gene: possibly TRBD2, on 5 matching bases. The cysteine opens and the phenylalanine closes a CDR3 of 10 amino acids. Left in the record is the CDR3 DNA by itself, 30 bases read in frame from the first base. At the junction V is shortened by 7 bases and J by 7 bases, with 8 bases in between. CDR1 and CDR2, per the germline V gene, are SQVTM and ANQGSEA.